This T cell receptor (beta chain) came from a study of blood T cell repertoires in COVID-19. Study summary: COVID-19 samples from acute and convalescent phases originated in the United States, Italy and Spain. The cDNA or gDNA used as material had been derived from T cells, B-cell-depleted T cells, or PBMCs.

The CDR3 consists of 15 residues. Germline V gives CDR1 SGHTA, CDR2 FQGNSA. V shed 5 bases and J 5 bases; nucleotides not matched to a gene: 8. Per the original data handling: The assay estimated nucleated cells by amplifying reference gene primers. Using immunoSEQ multiplex PCR, the repertoire was profiled, and TCRdb retains in-frame clones only, with some absent. For V, J and clone size, that table is used; D and trimming come from the DNA. The table has roughly 64,000 clones, around 84% seen once. This chain uses TRBV7-2 with TRBJ2-2; 7 bases are shared with TRBD1. This TCR was sampled from a man in his forties or fifties with active COVID-19. The specimen sequenced was peripheral blood. CDR3 in DNA: TGTGCCAGCAGCGGAAGACAGGGAACGACCGGGGAGCTGTTTTTT. This sequence encodes CASSGRQGTTGELFF.